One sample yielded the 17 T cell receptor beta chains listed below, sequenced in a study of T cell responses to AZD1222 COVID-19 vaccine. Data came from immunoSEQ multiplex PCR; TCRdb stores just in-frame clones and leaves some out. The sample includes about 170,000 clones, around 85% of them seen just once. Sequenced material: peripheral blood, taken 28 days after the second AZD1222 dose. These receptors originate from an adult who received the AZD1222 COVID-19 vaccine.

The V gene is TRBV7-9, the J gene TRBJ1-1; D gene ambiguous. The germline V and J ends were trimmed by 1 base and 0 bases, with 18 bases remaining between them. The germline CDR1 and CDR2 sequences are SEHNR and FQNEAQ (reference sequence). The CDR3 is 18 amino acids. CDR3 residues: CASSLERPLTPMNTEAFF. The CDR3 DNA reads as TGTGCCAGCAGCTTAGAAAGGCCCCTCACCCCTATGAACACTGAAGCTTTCTTT.

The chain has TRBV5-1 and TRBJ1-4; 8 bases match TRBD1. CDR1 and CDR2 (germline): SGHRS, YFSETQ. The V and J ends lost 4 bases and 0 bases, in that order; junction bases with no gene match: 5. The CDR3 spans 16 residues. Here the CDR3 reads CASSPGQAPTNEKLFF. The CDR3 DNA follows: TGCGCCAGCAGCCCGGGACAGGCCCCAACTAATGAAAAACTGTTTTTT. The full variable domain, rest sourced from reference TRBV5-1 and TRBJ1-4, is KAGVTQTPRYLIKTRGQQVTLSCSPISGHRSVSWYQQTPGQGLQFLFEYFSETQRNKGNFPGRFSGRQFSNSRSEMNVSTLELGDSALYLCASSPGQAPTNEKLFFGSGTQLSVL.

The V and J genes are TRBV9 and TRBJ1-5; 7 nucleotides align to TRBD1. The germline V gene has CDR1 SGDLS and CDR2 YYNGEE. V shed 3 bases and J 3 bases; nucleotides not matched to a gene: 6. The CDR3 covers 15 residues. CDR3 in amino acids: CASSATGNHNQPQHF. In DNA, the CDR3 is TGTGCCAGCAGCGCGACAGGGAACCACAATCAGCCCCAGCATTTT.

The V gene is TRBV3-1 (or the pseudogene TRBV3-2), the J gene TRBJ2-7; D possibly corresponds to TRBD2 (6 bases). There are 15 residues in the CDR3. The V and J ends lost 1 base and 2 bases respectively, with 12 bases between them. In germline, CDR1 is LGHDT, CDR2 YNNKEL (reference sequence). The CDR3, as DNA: TGTGCCAGCAGCCAAGGGGGCGGGGTCGCCTACGAGCAGTACTTC. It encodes CASSQGGGVAYEQYF.

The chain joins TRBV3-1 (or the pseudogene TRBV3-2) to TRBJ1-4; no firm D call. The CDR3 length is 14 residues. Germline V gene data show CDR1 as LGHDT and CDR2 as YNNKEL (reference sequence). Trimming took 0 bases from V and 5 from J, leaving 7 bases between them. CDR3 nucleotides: TGTGCCAGCAGCCAAGACTTTTCCAATGAAAAACTGTTTTTT. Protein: CASSQDFSNEKLFF.

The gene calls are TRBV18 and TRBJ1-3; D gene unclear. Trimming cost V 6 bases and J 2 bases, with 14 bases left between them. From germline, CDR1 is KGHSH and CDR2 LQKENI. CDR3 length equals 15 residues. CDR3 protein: CASSEQTAPGNTIYF. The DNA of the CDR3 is TGTGCCAGCTCGGAGCAAACGGCACCTGGAAACACCATATATTTT.

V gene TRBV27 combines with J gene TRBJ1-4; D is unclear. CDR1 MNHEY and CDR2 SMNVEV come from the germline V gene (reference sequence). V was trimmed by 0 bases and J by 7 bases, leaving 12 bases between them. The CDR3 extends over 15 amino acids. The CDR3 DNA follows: TGTGCCAGCAGTTTATCGGCGCAGCCGCGTGAAAAACTGTTTTTT. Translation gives CASSLSAQPREKLFF.

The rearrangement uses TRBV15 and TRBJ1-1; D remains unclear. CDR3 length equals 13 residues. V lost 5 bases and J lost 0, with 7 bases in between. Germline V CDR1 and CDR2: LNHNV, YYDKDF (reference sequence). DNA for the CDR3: TGTGCCACCAGCGCGGCCATGAACACTGAAGCTTTCTTT. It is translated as CATSAAMNTEAFF.

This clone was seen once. CDR3: CASSQDLLAGRTGELFF. The CDR3 DNA is TGTGCCAGCAGCCAAGATTTACTAGCGGGGCGGACCGGGGAGCTGTTTTTT. V usage is TRBV3-1 (or the pseudogene TRBV3-2) and J usage is TRBJ2-2, with 10 bases lining up with TRBD2. The junction had 6 bases not matched to a gene; V was cut back by 0 bases and J by 5 bases. The CDR3 length is 17 residues. Germline CDR1 and CDR2: LGHDT and YNNKEL (reference sequence).

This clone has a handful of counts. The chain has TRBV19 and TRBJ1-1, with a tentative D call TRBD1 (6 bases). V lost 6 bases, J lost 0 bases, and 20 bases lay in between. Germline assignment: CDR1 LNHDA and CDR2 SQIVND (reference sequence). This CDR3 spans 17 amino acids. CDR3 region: CASRKWTASGMNTEAFF. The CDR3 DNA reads TGTGCCAGTAGGAAATGGACAGCCAGCGGCATGAACACTGAAGCTTTCTTT.

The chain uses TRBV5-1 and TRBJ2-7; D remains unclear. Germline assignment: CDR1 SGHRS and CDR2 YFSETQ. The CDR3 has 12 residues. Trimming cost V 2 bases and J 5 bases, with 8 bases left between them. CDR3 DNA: TGCGCCAGCAGCTTTGGTCCACACGAGCAGTACTTC. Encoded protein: CASSFGPHEQYF.

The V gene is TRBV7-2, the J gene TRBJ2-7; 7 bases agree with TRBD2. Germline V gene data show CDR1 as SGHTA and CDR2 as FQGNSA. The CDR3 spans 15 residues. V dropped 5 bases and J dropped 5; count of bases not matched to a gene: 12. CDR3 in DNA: TGTGCCAGCAGCCCTGAACCAGGCGGGGGTCACGAGCAGTACTTC. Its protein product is CASSPEPGGGHEQYF.

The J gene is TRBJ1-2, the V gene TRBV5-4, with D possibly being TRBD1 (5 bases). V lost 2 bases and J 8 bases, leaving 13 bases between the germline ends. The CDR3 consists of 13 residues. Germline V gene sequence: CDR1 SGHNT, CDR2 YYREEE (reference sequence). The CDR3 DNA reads TGTGCCAGCAGCTTTGAACAGGTCTACGGCTACACCTTC. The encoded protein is CASSFEQVYGYTF. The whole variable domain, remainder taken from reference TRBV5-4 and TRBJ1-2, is ETGVTQSPTHLIKTRGQQVTLRCSSQSGHNTVSWYQQALGQGPQFIFQYYREEENGRGNFPPRFSGLQFPNYSSELNVNALELDDSALYLCASSFEQVYGYTFGSGTRLTVV.

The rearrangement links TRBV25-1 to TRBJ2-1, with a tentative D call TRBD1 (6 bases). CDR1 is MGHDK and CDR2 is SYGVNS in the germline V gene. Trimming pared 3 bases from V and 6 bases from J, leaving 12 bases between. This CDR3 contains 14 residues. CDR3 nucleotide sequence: TGTGCCAGCAGTGATCCCCGGACAGTCAATGAGCAGTTCTTC. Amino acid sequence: CASSDPRTVNEQFF.

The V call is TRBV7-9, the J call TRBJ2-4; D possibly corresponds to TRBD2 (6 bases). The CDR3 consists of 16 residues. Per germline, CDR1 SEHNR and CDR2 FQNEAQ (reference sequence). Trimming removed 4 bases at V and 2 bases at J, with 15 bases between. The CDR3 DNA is TGTGCCAGCAGCTACGGTGGCGGAGGGTCCAAAAACATTCAGTACTTC. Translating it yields CASSYGGGGSKNIQYF.

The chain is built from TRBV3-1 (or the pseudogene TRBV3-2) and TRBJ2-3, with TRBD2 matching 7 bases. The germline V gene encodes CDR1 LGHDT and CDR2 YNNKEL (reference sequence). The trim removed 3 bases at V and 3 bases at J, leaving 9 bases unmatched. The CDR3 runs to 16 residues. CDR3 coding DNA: TGTGCCAGCAGCCACCCCCGCCGGGGGGAGACAGATACGCAGTATTTT. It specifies CASSHPRRGETDTQYF.

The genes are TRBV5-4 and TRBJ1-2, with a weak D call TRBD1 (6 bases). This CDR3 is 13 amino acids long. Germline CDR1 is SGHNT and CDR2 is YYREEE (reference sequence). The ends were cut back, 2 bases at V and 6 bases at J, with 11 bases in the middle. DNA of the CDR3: TGTGCCAGCAGCTTTTTTGGGGGCCATGGCTACACCTTC. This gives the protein CASSFFGGHGYTF.